The clone carrying this T cell receptor (beta chain) was recorded a few times. Its antigen is not identified. The sample belongs to a study of beta chain features in type 1 diabetes. As for the study in general: Sorted cells numbering 107,917,701 were examined across all samples. Study-level findings and limits: Patients with Type 1 diabetes showed moderately but significantly shorter TCRB CDR3s in all four CD4+ subsets. It was not settled here whether HLA type affects TCRB rearrangement.

Every single donor gave one heparinised blood draw, and these averaged around 0.12 L. The whole isolated RNA underwent reverse transcription, so sequencing captured expressed TCRB transcripts. Samples of naive, central memory and regulatory T cells yielded a mean of around 4 million reads. Repertoires were generated with immunoSEQ multiplex PCR, while TCRdb's copy carries only in-frame clones and drops some. Of 300,000 to 400,000 clones listed, 9.6% are singletons. The ends lost 8 bases at V and 0 bases at J; junction bases unmatched: 10. This CDR3 has 15 residues. Germline V CDR1 and CDR2: MNHNS, SASEGT.

The specimen was central memory CD4+ T cells from blood. V usage is TRBV6-1 and J usage is TRBJ2-7; 7 bases match TRBD2. The source is a young man with type 1 diabetes. Here the CDR3 DNA reads TGTGCCAGCCTTAAGGGAGCGGGGAACTCCTACGAGCAGTACTTC. Its protein product is CASLKGAGNSYEQYF.